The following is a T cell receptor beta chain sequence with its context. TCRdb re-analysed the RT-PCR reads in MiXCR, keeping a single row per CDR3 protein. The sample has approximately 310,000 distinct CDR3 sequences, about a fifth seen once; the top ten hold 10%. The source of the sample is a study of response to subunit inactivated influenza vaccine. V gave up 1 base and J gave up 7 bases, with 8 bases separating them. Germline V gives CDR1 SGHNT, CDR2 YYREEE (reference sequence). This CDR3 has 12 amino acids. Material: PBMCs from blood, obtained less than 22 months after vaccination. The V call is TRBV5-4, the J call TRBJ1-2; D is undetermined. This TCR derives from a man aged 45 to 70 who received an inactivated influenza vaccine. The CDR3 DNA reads TGTGCCAGCAGCTTGCAGGCAGTTGGCTACACCTTC. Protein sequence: CASSLQAVGYTF.